These 4 T cell receptor beta chains originate from one sample sequenced in a study of shared clonotypes between healthy human individuals. Only in-frame clones appear in the TCRdb table, and some are missing; sequencing was by immunoSEQ multiplex PCR. The top ten clones hold approximately 1.7% of a sample with about 680,000 clones, about 74% of them seen once. The source material was memory CD4+ T cells sorted from blood. Described subset: CD45RA-negative fraction. The receptors were gathered from a woman aged 30 to 39 in good health.

There are many counts of this clone. The gene calls are TRBV5-1 and TRBJ2-2, with a tentative D call TRBD2 (5 bases). CDR1 is SGHRS, CDR2 YFSETQ, per germline. The ends were cut back, 3 bases at V and 1 base at J, with 13 bases in the middle. This CDR3 is built from 16 residues. The chain's CDR3 is CASSSPASRNTGELFF. CDR3 DNA sequence: TGCGCCAGCAGCTCCCCGGCTAGCAGGAACACCGGGGAGCTGTTTTTT.

The chain links TRBV6-1 to TRBJ2-1; D remains unclear. Germline lookup yields CDR1 MNHNS and CDR2 SASEGT. V lost 2 bases to trimming and J lost 4 bases, with 15 bases between them. This CDR3 spans 16 amino acids. CDR3 amino acids: CASSETPGSAYNEQFF. The CDR3 DNA reads TGTGCCAGCAGTGAAACCCCAGGATCCGCTTACAATGAGCAGTTCTTC.

This chain links TRBV19 with TRBJ2-1; perhaps TRBD1 as D (5 bases). There are 14 residues in the CDR3. Germline CDR1 and CDR2: LNHDA and SQIVND (reference sequence). Deletions cut 3 bases from V and 7 bases from J, with 13 bases between. The CDR3 sequence is CASSMGSTANEQFF. The CDR3 DNA reads TGTGCCAGTAGTATGGGATCGACAGCTAATGAGCAGTTCTTC.

The genes are TRBV21-1 and TRBJ1-2; the listed D gene, TRBD1, was not tested against the DNA. TRBV21-1 is a pseudogene locus. This CDR3 has 20 residues. CDR3 sequence: CASSKPSRTGVLLLNYGYTF. In DNA, the CDR3 is TGTGCCAGCAGCAAACCCTCTCGGACAGGGGTCCTGCTTCTTAACTATGGCTACACCTTC.